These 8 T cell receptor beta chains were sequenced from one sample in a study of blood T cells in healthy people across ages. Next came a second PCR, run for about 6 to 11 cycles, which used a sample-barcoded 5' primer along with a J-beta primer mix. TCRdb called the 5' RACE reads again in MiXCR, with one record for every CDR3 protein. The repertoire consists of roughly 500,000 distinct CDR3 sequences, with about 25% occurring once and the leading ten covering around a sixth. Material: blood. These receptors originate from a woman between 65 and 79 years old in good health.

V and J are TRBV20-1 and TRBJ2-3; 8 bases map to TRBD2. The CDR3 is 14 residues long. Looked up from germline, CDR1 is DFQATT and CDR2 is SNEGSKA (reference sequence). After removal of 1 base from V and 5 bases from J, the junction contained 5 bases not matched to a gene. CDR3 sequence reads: CSARGAGAGDTQYF. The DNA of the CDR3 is TGCAGTGCTAGAGGAGCGGGAGCGGGAGATACGCAGTATTTT.

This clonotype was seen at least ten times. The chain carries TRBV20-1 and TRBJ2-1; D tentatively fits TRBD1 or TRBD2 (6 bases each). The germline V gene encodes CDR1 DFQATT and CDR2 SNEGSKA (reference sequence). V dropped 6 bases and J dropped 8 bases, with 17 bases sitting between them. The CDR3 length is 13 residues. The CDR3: CSAVTGRRDEQFF. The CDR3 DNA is TGCAGTGCGGTAACAGGGAGGAGAGATGAGCAGTTCTTC.

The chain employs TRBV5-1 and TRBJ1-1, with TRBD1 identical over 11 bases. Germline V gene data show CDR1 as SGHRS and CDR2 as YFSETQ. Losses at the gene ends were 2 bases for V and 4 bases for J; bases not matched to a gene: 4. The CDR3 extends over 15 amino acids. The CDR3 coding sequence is TGCGCCAGCAGCTTCCGGACAGGGGGCGTCACTGAAGCTTTCTTT. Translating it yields CASSFRTGGVTEAFF.

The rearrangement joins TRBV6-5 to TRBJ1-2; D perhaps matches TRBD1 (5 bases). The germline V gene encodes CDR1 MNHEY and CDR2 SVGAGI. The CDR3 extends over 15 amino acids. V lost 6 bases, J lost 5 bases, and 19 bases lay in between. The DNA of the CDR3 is TGTGCCAGCAGGATGCTAGGGGCCGGAGTATATGGCTACACCTTC. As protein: CASRMLGAGVYGYTF.

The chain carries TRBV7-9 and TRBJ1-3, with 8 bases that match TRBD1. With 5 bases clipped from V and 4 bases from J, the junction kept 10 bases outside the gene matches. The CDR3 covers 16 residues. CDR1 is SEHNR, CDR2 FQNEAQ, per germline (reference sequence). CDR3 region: CASSVLDRGPGNTIYF. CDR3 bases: TGTGCCAGCAGCGTCCTAGACAGGGGTCCCGGAAACACCATATATTTT.

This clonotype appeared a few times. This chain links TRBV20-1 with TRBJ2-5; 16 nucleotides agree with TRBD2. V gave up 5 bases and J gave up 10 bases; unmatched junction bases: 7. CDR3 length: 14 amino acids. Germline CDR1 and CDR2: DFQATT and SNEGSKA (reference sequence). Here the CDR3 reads CSAAGTSGGAVQYF. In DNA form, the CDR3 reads TGCAGTGCTGCCGGGACTAGCGGGGGGGCGGTCCAGTACTTC.

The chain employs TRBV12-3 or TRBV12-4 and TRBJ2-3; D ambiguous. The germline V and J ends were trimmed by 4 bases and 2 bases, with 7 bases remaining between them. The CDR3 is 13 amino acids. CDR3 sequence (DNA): TGTGCCAGCAGTTACGGTATCACAGATACGCAGTATTTT. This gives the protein CASSYGITDTQYF.

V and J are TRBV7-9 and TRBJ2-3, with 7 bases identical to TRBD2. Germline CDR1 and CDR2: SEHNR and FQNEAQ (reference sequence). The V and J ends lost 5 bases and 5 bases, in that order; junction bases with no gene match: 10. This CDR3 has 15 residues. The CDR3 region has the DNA TGTGCCAGCAGCCTTAGGAGCGGGGAAGTAGATACGCAGTATTTT. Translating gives CASSLRSGEVDTQYF.